This T cell receptor beta chain was recovered during a study of graft-versus-host responses after intestinal transplantation. Across the study: Each recipient received a multivisceral, liver-intestinal, or isolated intestinal graft. Every recipient underwent anti-thymocyte globulin induction, then tacrolimus and steroids for roughly 3 years.

A note on this clone: The antigen is not known.

General study results and limits: The marrow of recipients harbored GvH clones, and ileum or blood showed some of them first. Early post-transplant falls in HvG clones accompanied the peak levels of circulating GvH clones.

The assay was immunoSEQ multiplex PCR, and TCRdb's table has in-frame clones only and misses some. Of about 88,000 clones listed, 91% are singletons. CDR1 and CDR2 from the germline V gene are WSHSY and SAAADI. CDR3 length: 15 amino acids. V dropped 6 bases and J dropped 2; count of bases not matched to a gene: 5. Sequencing was performed on unstimulated CD4+ T cells sorted from spleen or lymph node cells, taken before transplant. V gene TRBV10-2 combines with J gene TRBJ2-7; TRBD2 matches 12 bases. This TCR derives from a human donor who was the organ donor for an intestinal transplant. The DNA of the CDR3 is TGCGCCAGCAGCTTGCTAGCGGGAGGGCCCTACGAGCAGTACTTC. This encodes CASSLLAGGPYEQYF.